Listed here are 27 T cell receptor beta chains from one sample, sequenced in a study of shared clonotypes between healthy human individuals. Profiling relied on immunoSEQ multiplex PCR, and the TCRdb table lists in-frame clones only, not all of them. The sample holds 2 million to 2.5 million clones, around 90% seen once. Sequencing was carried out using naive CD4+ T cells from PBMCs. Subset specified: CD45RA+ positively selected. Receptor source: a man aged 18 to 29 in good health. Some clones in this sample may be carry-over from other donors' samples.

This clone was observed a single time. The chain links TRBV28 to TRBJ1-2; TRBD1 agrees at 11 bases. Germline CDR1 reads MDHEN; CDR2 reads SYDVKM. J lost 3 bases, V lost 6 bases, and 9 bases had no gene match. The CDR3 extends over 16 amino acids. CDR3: CASSLGQGGHDYGYTF. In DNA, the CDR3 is TGTGCCAGCAGCCTGGGACAGGGGGGTCACGACTATGGCTACACCTTC.

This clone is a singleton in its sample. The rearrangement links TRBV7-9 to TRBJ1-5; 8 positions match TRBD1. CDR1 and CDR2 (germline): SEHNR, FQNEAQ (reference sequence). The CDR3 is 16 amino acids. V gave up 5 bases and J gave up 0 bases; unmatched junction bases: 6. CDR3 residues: CASSHDRGGSNQPQHF. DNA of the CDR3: TGTGCCAGCAGCCACGACAGGGGAGGTAGCAATCAGCCCCAGCATTTT.

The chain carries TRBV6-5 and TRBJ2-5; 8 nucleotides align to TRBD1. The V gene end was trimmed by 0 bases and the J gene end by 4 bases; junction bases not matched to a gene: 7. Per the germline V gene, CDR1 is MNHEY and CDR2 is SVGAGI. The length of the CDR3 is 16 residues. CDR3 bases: TGTGCCAGCAGTTACTCTGGGCAGGGGGCCGGAGAGACCCAGTACTTC. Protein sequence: CASSYSGQGAGETQYF.

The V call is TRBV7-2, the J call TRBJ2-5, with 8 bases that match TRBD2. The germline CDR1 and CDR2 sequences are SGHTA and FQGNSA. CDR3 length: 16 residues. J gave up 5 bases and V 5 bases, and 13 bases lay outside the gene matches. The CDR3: CASSRTSSLRKETQYF. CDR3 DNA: TGTGCCAGCAGCCGGACTAGCTCCTTAAGGAAGGAGACCCAGTACTTC.

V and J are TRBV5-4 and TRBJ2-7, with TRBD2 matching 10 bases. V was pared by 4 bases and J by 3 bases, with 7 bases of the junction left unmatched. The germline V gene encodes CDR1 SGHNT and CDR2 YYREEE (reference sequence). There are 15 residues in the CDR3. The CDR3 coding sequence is TGTGCCAGCAGCCACCCCGGGACTAGCGACTACGAGCAGTACTTC. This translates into CASSHPGTSDYEQYF. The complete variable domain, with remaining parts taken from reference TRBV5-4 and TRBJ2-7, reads ETGVTQSPTHLIKTRGQQVTLRCSSQSGHNTVSWYQQALGQGPQFIFQYYREEENGRGNFPPRFSGLQFPNYSSELNVNALELDDSALYLCASSHPGTSDYEQYFGPGTRLTVT.

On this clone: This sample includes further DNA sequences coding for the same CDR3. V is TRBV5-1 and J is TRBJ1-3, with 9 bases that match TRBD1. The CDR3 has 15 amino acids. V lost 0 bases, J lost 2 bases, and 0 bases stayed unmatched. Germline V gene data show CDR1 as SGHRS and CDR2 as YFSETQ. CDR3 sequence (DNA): TGCGCCAGCAGCTTGGGGACAGGGGCTGGAAACACCATATATTTT. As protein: CASSLGTGAGNTIYF.

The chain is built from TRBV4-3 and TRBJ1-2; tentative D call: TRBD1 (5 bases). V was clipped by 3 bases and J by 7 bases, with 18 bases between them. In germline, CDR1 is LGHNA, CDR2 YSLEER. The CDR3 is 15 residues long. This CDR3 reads CASSHYHGPGRGYTF. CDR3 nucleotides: TGCGCCAGCAGCCACTACCACGGACCGGGACGTGGCTACACCTTC.

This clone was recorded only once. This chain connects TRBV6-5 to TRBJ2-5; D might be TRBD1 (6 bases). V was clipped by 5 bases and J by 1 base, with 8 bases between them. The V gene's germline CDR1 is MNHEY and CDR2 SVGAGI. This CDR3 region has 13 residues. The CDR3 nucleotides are TGTGCCAGCAGTACGGACAGCCAAGAGACCCAGTACTTC. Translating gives CASSTDSQETQYF.

CDR3 in amino acids: CASSLPTGYTGELFF. DNA for the CDR3: TGTGCCAGTAGTCTACCCACAGGTTACACCGGGGAGCTGTTTTTT. The gene calls are TRBV19 and TRBJ2-2; D might be TRBD1 (5 bases). V was shortened by 5 bases and J by 3 bases, with 13 bases between the two germline ends. Germline CDR1 LNHDA, CDR2 SQIVND (reference sequence). This CDR3 has 15 residues.

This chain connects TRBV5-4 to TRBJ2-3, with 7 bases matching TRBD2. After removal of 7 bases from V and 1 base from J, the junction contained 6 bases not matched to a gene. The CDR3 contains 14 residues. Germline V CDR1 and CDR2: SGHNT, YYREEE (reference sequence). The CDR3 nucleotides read TGTGCCAGCCAGACTAGCCGACGCACAGATACGCAGTATTTT. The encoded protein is CASQTSRRTDTQYF.

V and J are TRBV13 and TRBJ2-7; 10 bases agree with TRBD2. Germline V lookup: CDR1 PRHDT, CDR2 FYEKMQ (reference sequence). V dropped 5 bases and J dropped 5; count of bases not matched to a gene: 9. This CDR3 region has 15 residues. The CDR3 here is CASSRKLAGIHEQYF. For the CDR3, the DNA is TGTGCCAGCAGCCGGAAACTAGCGGGAATCCACGAGCAGTACTTC. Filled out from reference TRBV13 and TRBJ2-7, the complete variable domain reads AAGVIQSPRHLIKEKRETATLKCYPIPRHDTVYWYQQGPGQDPQFLISFYEKMQSDKGSIPDRFSAQQFSDYHSELNMSSLELGDSALYFCASSRKLAGIHEQYFGPGTRLTVT.

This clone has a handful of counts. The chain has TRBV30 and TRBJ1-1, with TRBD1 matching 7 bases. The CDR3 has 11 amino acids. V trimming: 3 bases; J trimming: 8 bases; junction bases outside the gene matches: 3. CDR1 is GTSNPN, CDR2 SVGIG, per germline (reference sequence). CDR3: CAWRGGSEAFF. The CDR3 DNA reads TGTGCCTGGAGAGGGGGCAGCGAAGCTTTCTTT.

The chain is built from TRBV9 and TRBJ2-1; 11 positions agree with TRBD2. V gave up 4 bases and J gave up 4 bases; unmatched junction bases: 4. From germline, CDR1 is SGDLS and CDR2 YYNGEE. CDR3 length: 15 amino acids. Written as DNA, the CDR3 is TGTGCCAGCAGCACTGGGACTAGCGGTTACAATGAGCAGTTCTTC. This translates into CASSTGTSGYNEQFF.

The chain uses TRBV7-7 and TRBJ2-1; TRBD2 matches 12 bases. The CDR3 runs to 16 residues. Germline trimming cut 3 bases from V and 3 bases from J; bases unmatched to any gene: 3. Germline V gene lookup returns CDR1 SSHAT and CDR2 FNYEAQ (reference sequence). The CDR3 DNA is TGTGCCAGCAGCTTCGGACTAGCGGGGAACTACAATGAGCAGTTCTTC. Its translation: CASSFGLAGNYNEQFF. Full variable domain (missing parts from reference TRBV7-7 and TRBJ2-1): GAGVSQSPRYKVTKRGQDVTLRCDPISSHATLYWYQQALGQGPEFLTYFNYEAQPDKSGLPSDRFSAERPEGSISTLTIQRTEQRDSAMYRCASSFGLAGNYNEQFFGPGTRLTVL.

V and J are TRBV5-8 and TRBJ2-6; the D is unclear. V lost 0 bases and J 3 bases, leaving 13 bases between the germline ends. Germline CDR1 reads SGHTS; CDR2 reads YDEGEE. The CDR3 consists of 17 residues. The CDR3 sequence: CASSLEGTQFGANVLTF. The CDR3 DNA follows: TGTGCCAGCAGCTTGGAGGGCACTCAATTTGGGGCCAACGTCCTGACTTTC. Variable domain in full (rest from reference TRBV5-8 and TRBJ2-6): EAGVTQSPTHLIKTRGQQATLRCSPISGHTSVYWYQQALGLGLQFLLWYDEGEERNRGNFPPRFSGRQFPNYSSELNVNALELEDSALYLCASSLEGTQFGANVLTFGAGSRLTVL.

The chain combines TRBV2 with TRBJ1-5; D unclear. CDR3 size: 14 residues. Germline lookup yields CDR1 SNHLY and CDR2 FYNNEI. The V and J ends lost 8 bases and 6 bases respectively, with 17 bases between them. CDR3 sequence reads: CASGSDGGRQPQHF. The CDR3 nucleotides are TGTGCCAGCGGGTCTGACGGTGGTCGTCAGCCCCAGCATTTT.

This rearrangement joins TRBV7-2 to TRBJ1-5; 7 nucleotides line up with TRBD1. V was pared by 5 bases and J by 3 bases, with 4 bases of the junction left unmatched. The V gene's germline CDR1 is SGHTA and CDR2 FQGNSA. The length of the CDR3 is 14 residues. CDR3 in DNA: TGTGCCAGCAGCGAAGGACAGGACAATCAGCCCCAGCATTTT. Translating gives CASSEGQDNQPQHF.

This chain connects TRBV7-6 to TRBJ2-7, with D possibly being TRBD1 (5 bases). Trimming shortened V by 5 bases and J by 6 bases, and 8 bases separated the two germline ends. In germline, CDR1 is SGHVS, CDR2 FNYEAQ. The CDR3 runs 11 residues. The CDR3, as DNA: TGTGCCAGCAGCCCAGGGATCGAGCAGTACTTC. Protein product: CASSPGIEQYF.

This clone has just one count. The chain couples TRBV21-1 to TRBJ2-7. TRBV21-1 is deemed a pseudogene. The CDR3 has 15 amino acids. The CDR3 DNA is TGTGCCAGCAGCAAAGCGGCAGAGAGCTCCTACGAGCAGTACTTC. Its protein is CASSKAAESSYEQYF.

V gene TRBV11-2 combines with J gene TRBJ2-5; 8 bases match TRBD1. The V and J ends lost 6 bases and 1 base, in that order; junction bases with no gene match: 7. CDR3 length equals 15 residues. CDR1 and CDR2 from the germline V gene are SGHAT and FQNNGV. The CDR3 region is CASSLTTGGQETQYF. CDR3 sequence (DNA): TGTGCCAGCAGTCTTACCACAGGGGGCCAAGAGACCCAGTACTTC.

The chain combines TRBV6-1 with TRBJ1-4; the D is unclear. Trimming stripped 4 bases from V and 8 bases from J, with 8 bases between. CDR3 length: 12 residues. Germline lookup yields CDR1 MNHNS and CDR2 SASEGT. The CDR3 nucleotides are TGTGCCAGCAGTGTACAGCGGGAAAAACTGTTTTTT. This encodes CASSVQREKLFF.

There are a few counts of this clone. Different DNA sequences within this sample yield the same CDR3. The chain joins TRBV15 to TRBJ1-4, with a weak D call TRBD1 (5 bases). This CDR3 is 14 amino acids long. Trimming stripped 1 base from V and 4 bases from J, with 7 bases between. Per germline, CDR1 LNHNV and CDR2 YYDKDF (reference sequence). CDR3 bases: TGTGCCACCAGCAGAGGACAGAATAATGAAAAACTGTTTTTT. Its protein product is CATSRGQNNEKLFF. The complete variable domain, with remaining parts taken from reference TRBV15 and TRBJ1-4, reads DAMVIQNPRYQVTQFGKPVTLSCSQTLNHNVMYWYQQKSSQAPKLLFHYYDKDFNNEADTPDNFQSRRPNTSFCFLDIRSPGLGDTAMYLCATSRGQNNEKLFFGSGTQLSVL.

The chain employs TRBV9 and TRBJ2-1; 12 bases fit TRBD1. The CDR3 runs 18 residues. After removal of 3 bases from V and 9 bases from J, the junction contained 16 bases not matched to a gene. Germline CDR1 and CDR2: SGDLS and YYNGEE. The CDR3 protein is CASSAPGQGAEFRSEQFF. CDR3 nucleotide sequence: TGTGCCAGCAGCGCGCCGGGACAGGGGGCCGAGTTTAGGTCTGAGCAGTTCTTC.

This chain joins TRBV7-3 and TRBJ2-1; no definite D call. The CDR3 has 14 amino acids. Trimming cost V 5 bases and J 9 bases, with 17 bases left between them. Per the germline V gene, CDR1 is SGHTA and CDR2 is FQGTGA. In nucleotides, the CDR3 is TGTGCCAGCAGCCCCACTAATGGGTACGGTGAGCAGTTCTTC. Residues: CASSPTNGYGEQFF.

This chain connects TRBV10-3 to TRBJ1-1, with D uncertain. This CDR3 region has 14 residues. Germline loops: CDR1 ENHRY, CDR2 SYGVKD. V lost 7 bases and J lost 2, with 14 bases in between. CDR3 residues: CAITKTGTNTEAFF. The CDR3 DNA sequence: TGTGCCATCACAAAAACGGGAACAAACACTGAAGCTTTCTTT.

The CDR3 coding sequence is TGTGCCAGCCGAAACTCTGGAAACACCATATATTTT. It codes for CASRNSGNTIYF. The chain links TRBV6-1 to TRBJ1-3, with D unresolved. Germline V lookup: CDR1 MNHNS, CDR2 SASEGT. The CDR3 totals 12 residues. V dropped 8 bases and J dropped 0 bases, with 5 bases sitting between them.

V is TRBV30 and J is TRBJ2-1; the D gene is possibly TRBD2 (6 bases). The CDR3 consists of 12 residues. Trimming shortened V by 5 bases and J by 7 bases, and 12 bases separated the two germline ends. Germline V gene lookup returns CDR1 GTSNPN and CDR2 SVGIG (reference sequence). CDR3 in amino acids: CAWGGLQNEQFF. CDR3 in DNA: TGTGCCTGGGGGGGACTTCAGAATGAGCAGTTCTTC.